This T cell receptor (beta chain) was sequenced during a study of CD8+ T cells in alopecia areata. Reverse transcription of extracted RNA yielded cDNA, which provided the sequencing template. Assay: immunoSEQ multiplex PCR; the TCRdb copy retains only in-frame clones and omits some. The sample has 100,000 to 150,000 clones, about 51% seen once. Looked up from germline, CDR1 is SQVTM and CDR2 is ANQGSEA. There are 14 residues in the CDR3. The trim removed 2 bases at V and 7 bases at J, leaving 4 bases unmatched. The chain combines TRBV29-1 with TRBJ2-2, with 10 bases matching TRBD2. The clonotype comes from a human donor with alopecia areata. Material for sequencing was NKG2D-low CD8+ T cells sorted from blood. The CDR3 nucleotides read TGCAGCGTTGAAACTAGCGGGATTGACGGGGAGCTGTTTTTT. Translating it yields CSVETSGIDGELFF.